One and the same sample provided the 4 T cell receptor beta chains below, sequenced in a study of CD8 T cells in ankylosing spondylitis. One entry per CDR3 protein, called by TCRdb with MiXCR from the 5' RACE reads. This table has 100,000 or so distinct CDR3 sequences, around 24% appearing once. Sequenced material: synovial fluid, either unsorted or a sorted T cell fraction (not recorded which). The receptors were gathered from a male donor with ankylosing spondylitis.

In DNA form, the CDR3 reads TGTGCCACCAGTGCCGGGAGCGTCTACAATGAGCAGTTCTTC. Amino acids: CATSAGSVYNEQFF. The genes are TRBV24-1 and TRBJ2-1, with a possible D match to TRBD2 (6 bases). Germline CDR1 reads KGHDR; CDR2 reads SFDVKD. Trimming took 5 bases from V and 3 from J, leaving 10 bases between them. The CDR3 runs to 14 residues.

The V and J genes are TRBV28 and TRBJ2-1; D gene unclear. Germline CDR1 reads MDHEN; CDR2 reads SYDVKM. This CDR3 comprises 11 residues. V was cut by 7 bases and J by 8 bases, with 9 bases left in between. The CDR3 region is CASTHMDEQFF. The CDR3 nucleotides read TGTGCCAGCACTCATATGGATGAGCAGTTCTTC.

In its sample, this clonotype was seen many times. The V and J genes are TRBV2 and TRBJ1-4; D unclear. Germline values: CDR1 SNHLY, CDR2 FYNNEI. V was pared by 5 bases and J by 8 bases, with 9 bases between. The CDR3 runs 12 residues. The CDR3 sequence: CASSLKREKLFF. The CDR3 nucleotides are TGTGCCAGCAGTCTCAAGCGGGAAAAACTGTTTTTT.

J is TRBJ1-1 and V is TRBV4-2; D not certain. The CDR3 runs to 14 residues. Trimming removed 0 bases from V and 6 bases from J, with 11 bases in between. Germline-derived CDR1 and CDR2 are LGHNA and YNFKEQ. The DNA for the CDR3 is TGTGCCAGCAGCCAAGAGAGGGTCGGGTCTGAAGCTTTCTTT. This encodes CASSQERVGSEAFF.